Below, 31 T cell receptor beta chains from the same sample are listed, as sequenced in a study of blood T cell repertoires in COVID-19. TCRdb's table, derived via immunoSEQ multiplex PCR, lists solely in-frame clones and lacks some. The sample carries just over 300,000 clones, roughly 90% recorded once. The sample comprised PBMCs or T cells enriched from blood (not recorded which). These receptors were taken from a woman between 35 and 50 years old who had recovered from COVID-19.

The chain couples TRBV4-3 to TRBJ1-6, with a possible D match to TRBD1 (5 bases). The V gene's germline CDR1 is LGHNA and CDR2 YSLEER. The V end was cut by 5 bases, the J end by 4 bases, with 9 bases between. There are 14 residues in the CDR3. The CDR3 DNA reads as TGCGCCAGCAGCTGGGGCCAGTATAATTCACCCCTCCACTTT. Residues: CASSWGQYNSPLHF.

The V gene is TRBV5-5, the J gene TRBJ1-1; 10 bases are a match to TRBD1. After removal of 3 bases from V and 0 bases from J, the junction contained 8 bases not matched to a gene. This CDR3 spans 17 amino acids. Per the germline V gene, CDR1 is SGHKS and CDR2 is YYEKEE (reference sequence). CDR3 protein: CASSWNGQGVMNTEAFF. CDR3 DNA: TGTGCCAGCAGCTGGAATGGACAGGGGGTGATGAACACTGAAGCTTTCTTT. Looking up the rest from reference TRBV5-5 and TRBJ1-1 gives the full variable domain: DAGVTQSPTHLIKTRGQQVTLRCSPISGHKSVSWYQQVLGQGPQFIFQYYEKEERGRGNFPDRFSARQFPNYSSELNVNALLLGDSALYLCASSWNGQGVMNTEAFFGQGTRLTVV.

The V gene is TRBV9, the J gene TRBJ1-4; 9 bases match TRBD1. Trimming removed 0 bases from V and 6 bases from J; junction bases left unmatched: 9. The CDR3 is 17 amino acids. Germline V lookup: CDR1 SGDLS, CDR2 YYNGEE. In nucleotides, the CDR3 is TGTGCCAGCAGCGTAGCTACCACTGGGACAGGGTATGAAAAACTGTTTTTT. It yields the protein CASSVATTGTGYEKLFF.

V gene TRBV24-1 combines with J gene TRBJ2-5; no reliable D call. Germline V gene data show CDR1 as KGHDR and CDR2 as SFDVKD. The CDR3 extends over 15 amino acids. Trimming cost V 5 bases and J 1 base, with 13 bases left between them. The chain's CDR3 is CATSGASTRQETQYF. CDR3 in DNA: TGTGCCACCAGTGGAGCGTCAACACGCCAAGAGACCCAGTACTTC.

The V and J genes are TRBV12-3 or TRBV12-4 and TRBJ2-3, with D uncertain. Deletions cut 4 bases from V and 5 bases from J, with 10 bases between. CDR3 size: 13 residues. For the CDR3, the DNA is TGTGCCAGCAGTTCCGGTACGGGAGATACGCAGTATTTT. This gives the protein CASSSGTGDTQYF.

The rearrangement links TRBV7-9 to TRBJ1-2; perhaps TRBD1 as D (5 bases). The V end was cut by 5 bases, the J end by 0 bases, with 13 bases between. Germline CDR1 is SEHNR and CDR2 is FQNEAQ (reference sequence). CDR3 length: 15 residues. CDR3: CASSPRLDTNYGYTF. The CDR3 nucleotides are TGTGCCAGCAGCCCCCGCTTGGACACTAACTATGGCTACACCTTC.

This rearrangement joins TRBV9 to TRBJ2-7, with 9 bases fitting TRBD1. This CDR3 has 13 residues. After removal of 4 bases from V and 10 bases from J, the junction contained 9 bases not matched to a gene. Germline CDR1 and CDR2: SGDLS and YYNGEE. The CDR3 sequence: CASSTGTGKIQYF. Here the CDR3 DNA reads TGTGCCAGCAGCACCGGGACAGGGAAGATTCAGTACTTC. Looking up the rest from reference TRBV9 and TRBJ2-7 gives the full variable domain: DSGVTQTPKHLITATGQRVTLRCSPRSGDLSVYWYQQSLDQGLQFLIQYYNGEERAKGNILERFSAQQFPDLHSELNLSSLELGDSALYFCASSTGTGKIQYFGPGTRLTVT.

The chain carries TRBV27 and TRBJ1-3; 8 bases line up with TRBD1. With 0 bases clipped from V and 8 bases from J, the junction kept 3 bases outside the gene matches. CDR1 and CDR2 (germline): MNHEY, SMNVEV (reference sequence). CDR3 length: 14 residues. The CDR3 region has the DNA TGTGCCAGCAGTTTATCTTACAGGGGGGACACCATATATTTT. This sequence encodes CASSLSYRGDTIYF.

This chain connects TRBV27 to TRBJ1-5, with a possible D match to TRBD1 (5 bases). Per the germline V gene, CDR1 is MNHEY and CDR2 is SMNVEV (reference sequence). V dropped 2 bases and J dropped 5 bases, with 10 bases sitting between them. The CDR3 consists of 14 residues. The CDR3 spells CASSLQGWDQPQHF. DNA of the CDR3: TGTGCCAGCAGTTTACAGGGATGGGATCAGCCCCAGCATTTT.

This clone turned up a few times. This rearrangement joins TRBV27 to TRBJ1-1; D perhaps matches TRBD1 (5 bases). The length of the CDR3 is 14 residues. V lost 4 bases, J lost 0 bases, and 9 bases lay in between. Germline V lookup: CDR1 MNHEY, CDR2 SMNVEV (reference sequence). CDR3 sequence: CASSSREVNTEAFF. The CDR3, as DNA: TGTGCCAGCAGTTCCAGGGAGGTGAACACTGAAGCTTTCTTT.

The rearrangement links TRBV18 to TRBJ1-4; D is unclear. Per germline, CDR1 KGHSH and CDR2 LQKENI. CDR3 size: 13 residues. Trimming pared 2 bases from V and 8 bases from J, leaving 9 bases between. The CDR3 DNA sequence: TGTGCCAGCTCACCAAGCCCTTCCGAAAAACTGTTTTTT. Translating it yields CASSPSPSEKLFF.

The genes are TRBV4-1 and TRBJ1-5, with a weak D call TRBD1 (5 bases). Deletions cut 1 base from V and 3 bases from J, with 13 bases between. This CDR3 is 16 amino acids long. CDR1 and CDR2 (germline): MGHRA, YSYEKL. CDR3: CASSQVVSRANQPQHF. In DNA form, the CDR3 reads TGCGCCAGCAGCCAAGTCGTATCCAGGGCCAATCAGCCCCAGCATTTT.

The J gene is TRBJ1-1, the V gene TRBV10-3; 7 bases align to TRBD1. The V gene end was trimmed by 3 bases and the J gene end by 4 bases; junction bases not matched to a gene: 5. The CDR3 totals 14 residues. Germline V gives CDR1 ENHRY, CDR2 SYGVKD. The CDR3 coding sequence is TGTGCCATCAGTGATGAGGGGGCGGGCACTGAAGCTTTCTTT. This codes for CAISDEGAGTEAFF.

The chain is built from TRBV6-5 and TRBJ2-7, with 10 bases aligning to TRBD1. The CDR3 consists of 14 residues. Germline V gives CDR1 MNHEY, CDR2 SVGAGI. Trimming took 2 bases from V and 5 from J; bases not matched to a gene: 3. This chain's CDR3 is CASSYRDRGHEQYF. In DNA, the CDR3 is TGTGCCAGCAGTTACCGGGACAGGGGACACGAGCAGTACTTC.

The chain has TRBV7-6 and TRBJ1-1; D unclear. Germline V gives CDR1 SGHVS, CDR2 FNYEAQ. The length of the CDR3 is 13 residues. Trimming left V 3 bases short and J 1 base short, with 6 bases between. The CDR3 DNA is TGTGCCAGCAGCTTCGGGGAGAACACTGAAGCTTTCTTT. It translates to CASSFGENTEAFF.

This chain uses TRBV19 with TRBJ2-1, with 12 bases aligning to TRBD2. J gave up 9 bases and V 4 bases, and 10 bases lay outside the gene matches. The CDR3 is 16 amino acids. Germline V CDR1 and CDR2: LNHDA, SQIVND (reference sequence). The CDR3 loop reads CASSRVASGGAFEQFF. For the CDR3, the DNA is TGTGCCAGTAGTAGGGTGGCTAGCGGGGGGGCCTTTGAGCAGTTCTTC.

The chain employs TRBV10-3 and TRBJ1-2; 7 nucleotides agree with TRBD1. V trimming: 8 bases; J trimming: 3 bases; junction bases outside the gene matches: 3. Per germline, CDR1 ENHRY and CDR2 SYGVKD. The CDR3 runs to 12 residues. CDR3 amino acids: CAIYRGDYGYTF. The CDR3 nucleotides are TGTGCCATCTACAGGGGTGACTATGGCTACACCTTC.

The chain has TRBV7-2 and TRBJ2-5; 8 nucleotides align to TRBD1. Germline V lookup: CDR1 SGHTA, CDR2 FQGNSA. J gave up 4 bases and V 5 bases, and 6 bases lay outside the gene matches. The CDR3 sequence is 14 residues long. DNA for the CDR3: TGTGCCAGCAGCCCGACTGGGACAGGAGAGACCCAGTACTTC. Protein sequence: CASSPTGTGETQYF.

In its sample, this clone was seen once. The chain joins TRBV2 to TRBJ2-7; D might be TRBD2 (6 bases). The CDR3 is 11 residues long. V shed 9 bases and J shed 4 bases, with 10 bases lying between them. CDR1 SNHLY and CDR2 FYNNEI come from the germline V gene. CDR3: CASVREYEQYF. Written as DNA, the CDR3 is TGTGCCAGTGTTCGGGAGTACGAGCAGTACTTC.

This sequence joins TRBV4-3 and TRBJ2-7; TRBD2 matches at 9 bases. Germline V gene lookup returns CDR1 LGHNA and CDR2 YSLEER. With 0 bases clipped from V and 4 bases from J, the junction kept 7 bases outside the gene matches. CDR3 size: 16 residues. The CDR3 is CASSQDQGGGVYEQYF. DNA for the CDR3: TGCGCCAGCAGCCAAGATCAGGGCGGGGGGGTTTACGAGCAGTACTTC.

This sequence joins TRBV28 and TRBJ1-3; D may be TRBD1 (6 bases). V lost 6 bases to trimming and J lost 0 bases, with 15 bases between them. From germline, CDR1 is MDHEN and CDR2 SYDVKM. This CDR3 has 16 residues. CDR3 nucleotides: TGTGCCAGCAGGACGGGGACAACTAGCTCTGGAAACACCATATATTTT. It specifies CASRTGTTSSGNTIYF.

J is TRBJ2-3 and V is TRBV4-3; 11 bases agree with TRBD2. Germline values: CDR1 LGHNA, CDR2 YSLEER. The J segment lost 11 bases and the V segment lost 5 bases, leaving 12 bases of the junction unmatched. The CDR3 contains 15 residues. CDR3 nucleotides: TGCGCCAGCAGCGCACTAGCGGGAGAGTTTCTAGGGCAGTATTTT. The encoded protein is CASSALAGEFLGQYF.

This chain links TRBV12-3 or TRBV12-4 with TRBJ1-5; D ambiguous. Trimming took off 9 bases at V and 4 bases at J, with 13 bases between the two ends. The CDR3 is made up of 13 amino acids. The CDR3, as DNA: TGTGCCAGTCGGGAGCAGATAAATCAGCCCCAGCATTTT. Residues: CASREQINQPQHF.

In regard to this clone: One end of the junction is discordant with germline, which a read error may explain. The chain links TRBV7-7 to TRBJ2-3, with 12 bases identical to TRBD2. The CDR3 is made up of 17 amino acids. CDR1 SSHAT and CDR2 FNYEAQ come from the germline V gene (reference sequence). CDR3 in amino acids: CASSPASGRAPTDTQYF. CDR3 sequence (DNA): TGTGCTAGCAGTCCGGCTAGCGGGAGGGCCCCCACAGATACGCAGTATTTT.

The V call is TRBV3-1 (or the pseudogene TRBV3-2), the J call TRBJ1-5, with D possibly TRBD1 on 6 matching bases. This CDR3 is built from 14 residues. V lost 5 bases to trimming and J lost 2 bases, with 10 bases between them. Germline lookup yields CDR1 LGHDT and CDR2 YNNKEL (reference sequence). CDR3 protein: CASSSRGRNQPQHF. The CDR3, as DNA: TGTGCCAGCAGCTCCAGGGGACGCAATCAGCCCCAGCATTTT.

This chain links TRBV29-1 with TRBJ1-1; a weak D match, TRBD1 (5 bases). Germline V gene sequence: CDR1 SQVTM, CDR2 ANQGSEA. V lost 5 bases and J 2 bases, leaving 12 bases between the germline ends. The CDR3 runs 13 residues. The CDR3 DNA is TGCAGCGTTCCGGCCAGGGTAAACACTGAAGCTTTCTTT. It encodes CSVPARVNTEAFF.

CDR3 region: CASRVYPPGHKSYEQYF. The CDR3 nucleotides read TGTGCCAGCAGAGTATACCCCCCGGGACACAAATCCTACGAGCAGTACTTC. The chain has TRBV9 and TRBJ2-7, with TRBD1 as a possible D gene (6 bases). Trimming stripped 5 bases from V and 1 base from J, with 22 bases between. Germline V CDR1 and CDR2: SGDLS, YYNGEE. CDR3 length: 17 residues.

The rearrangement joins TRBV4-1 to TRBJ1-1, with 7 bases fitting TRBD1. The CDR3 loop spans 14 amino acids. Germline values: CDR1 MGHRA, CDR2 YSYEKL. Unmatched junction bases numbered 9, after V lost 5 bases and J lost 6 bases. CDR3 in amino acids: CASSNDREVSEAFF. CDR3 nucleotide sequence: TGCGCCAGCAGCAACGACAGGGAAGTCTCTGAAGCTTTCTTT.

Here the CDR3 DNA reads TGCGCCAGCAGCCTCAGGGGCAGCTCCATGAACACTGAAGCTTTCTTT. It translates to CASSLRGSSMNTEAFF. V gene TRBV5-1 combines with J gene TRBJ1-1, with D tentatively TRBD1 (6 bases). This CDR3 is 16 amino acids long. Germline assignment: CDR1 SGHRS and CDR2 YFSETQ. Trimming took 4 bases from V and 0 from J, leaving 16 bases between them.

The chain is built from TRBV19 and TRBJ2-3; 9 bases are a match to TRBD2. This CDR3 comprises 16 residues. CDR1 is LNHDA, CDR2 SQIVND, per germline (reference sequence). Trimming at V came to 5 bases and at J to 5 bases, leaving 11 bases not matched to a gene. The DNA for the CDR3 is TGTGCCAGTAGTTCTCCCGGGACTAGCTCCTTAGATACGCAGTATTTT. It encodes CASSSPGTSSLDTQYF.

The chain joins TRBV19 to TRBJ1-2; TRBD1 might be the D (5 bases). The germline V gene has CDR1 LNHDA and CDR2 SQIVND (reference sequence). V lost 6 bases, J lost 8 bases, and 19 bases lay in between. This CDR3 has 14 residues. DNA for the CDR3: TGTGCCAGTAGATCCCAGGGATCGAAGGGCGGCTACACCTTC. Translation: CASRSQGSKGGYTF.